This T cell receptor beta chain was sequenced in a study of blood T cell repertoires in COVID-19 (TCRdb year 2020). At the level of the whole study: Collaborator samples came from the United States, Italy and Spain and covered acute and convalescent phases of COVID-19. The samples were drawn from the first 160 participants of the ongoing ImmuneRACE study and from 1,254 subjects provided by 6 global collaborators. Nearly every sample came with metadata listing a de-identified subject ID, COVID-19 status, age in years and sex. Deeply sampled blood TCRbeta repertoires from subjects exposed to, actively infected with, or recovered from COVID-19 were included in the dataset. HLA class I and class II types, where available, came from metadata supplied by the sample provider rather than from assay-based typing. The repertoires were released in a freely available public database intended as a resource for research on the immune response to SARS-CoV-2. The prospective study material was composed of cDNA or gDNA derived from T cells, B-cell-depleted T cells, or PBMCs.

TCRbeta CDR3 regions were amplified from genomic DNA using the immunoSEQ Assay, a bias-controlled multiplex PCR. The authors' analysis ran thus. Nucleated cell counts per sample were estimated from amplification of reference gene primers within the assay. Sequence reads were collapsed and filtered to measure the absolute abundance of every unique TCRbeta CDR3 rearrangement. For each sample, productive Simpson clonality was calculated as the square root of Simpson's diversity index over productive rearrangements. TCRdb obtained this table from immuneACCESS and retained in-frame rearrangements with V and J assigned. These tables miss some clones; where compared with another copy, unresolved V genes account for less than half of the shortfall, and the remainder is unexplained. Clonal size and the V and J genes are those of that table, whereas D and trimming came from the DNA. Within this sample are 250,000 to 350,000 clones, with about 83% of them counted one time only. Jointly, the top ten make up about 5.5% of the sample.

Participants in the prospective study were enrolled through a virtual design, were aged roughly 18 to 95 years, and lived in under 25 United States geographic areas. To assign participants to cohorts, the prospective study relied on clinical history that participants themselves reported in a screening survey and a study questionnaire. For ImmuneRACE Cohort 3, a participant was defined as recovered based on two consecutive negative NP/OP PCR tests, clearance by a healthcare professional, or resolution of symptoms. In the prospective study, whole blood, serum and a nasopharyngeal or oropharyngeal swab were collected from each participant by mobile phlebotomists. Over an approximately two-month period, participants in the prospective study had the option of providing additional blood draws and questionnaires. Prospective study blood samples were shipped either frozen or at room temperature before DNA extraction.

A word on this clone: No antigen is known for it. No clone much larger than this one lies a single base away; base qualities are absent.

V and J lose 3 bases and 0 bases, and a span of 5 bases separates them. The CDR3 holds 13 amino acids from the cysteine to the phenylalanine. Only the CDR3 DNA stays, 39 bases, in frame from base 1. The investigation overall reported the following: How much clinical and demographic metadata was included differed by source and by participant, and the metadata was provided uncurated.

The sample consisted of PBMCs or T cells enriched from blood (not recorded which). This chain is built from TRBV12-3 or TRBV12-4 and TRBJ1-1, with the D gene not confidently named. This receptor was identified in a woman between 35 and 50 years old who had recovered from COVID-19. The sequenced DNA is TGTGCCAGCAGTTTCCAGGTGAACACTGAAGCTTTCTTT. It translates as CASSFQVNTEAFF.